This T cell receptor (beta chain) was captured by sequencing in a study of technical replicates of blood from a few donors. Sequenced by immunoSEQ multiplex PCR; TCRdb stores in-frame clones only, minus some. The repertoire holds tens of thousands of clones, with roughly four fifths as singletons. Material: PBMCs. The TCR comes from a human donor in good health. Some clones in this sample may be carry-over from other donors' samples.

CDR3 region: CASSLEGGEQPQHF. The CDR3 nucleotides read TGCGCCAGCAGCTTGGAAGGGGGCGAACAGCCCCAGCATTTT. V and J are TRBV5-1 and TRBJ1-5, with 7 bases aligning to TRBD1. This CDR3 comprises 14 residues. J lost 7 bases, V lost 0 bases, and 4 bases had no gene match. The germline gives CDR1 SGHRS, CDR2 YFSETQ.